The clone carrying this TCR beta chain was picked up a small number of times. Unique molecular identifiers tagged the TCRbeta library. TCRdb redid the calling of the PCR reads with MiXCR, one entry per CDR3 protein. The sample has around 100,000 distinct CDR3 sequences, about 9.4% seen once. V was clipped by 0 bases and J by 3 bases, with 9 bases between them. The CDR3 covers 14 residues. Per the germline V gene, CDR1 is DFQATT and CDR2 is SNEGSKA (reference sequence). The data were taken from a study of T-cell reconstitution after alpha-beta-depleted transplantation in children. Sequences were derived from PBMCs, sampled before TCRalphabeta/CD19-depleted stem cell transplant. V and J are TRBV20-1 and TRBJ2-1; D perhaps matches TRBD1 (6 bases). The TCR comes from a boy aged 2 to 10 with acute lymphoblastic leukemia, due to receive a stem cell transplant. The CDR3 nucleotides read TGCAGTGCTAGAGAACCCAGGGGCTACAATGAGCAGTTCTTC. Protein sequence: CSAREPRGYNEQFF.